This TCR beta chain stems from a study of tumor and adjacent non-tumor tissue in lung cancer. Study in general: Histology: about twelve adenocarcinoma, a couple of squamous cell carcinoma, 1 small cell lung cancer. On average, productive TCRbeta reads reached 4 million to 5 million per sample. Study outcomes and limitations: TCR diversity was significantly greater in tumor than normal lung tissue.

Three rounds of nested PCR, following a modified ARM-PCR protocol, produced the TCRbeta library. A single record per CDR3 protein comes from TCRdb applying MiXCR to the multiplex PCR reads. The table has 200,000 to 250,000 distinct CDR3 sequences, around 70% seen once. The template was RNA from unsorted bulk tissue. Between August and November 2014, newly diagnosed, chemotherapy-naive lung cancer patients underwent thoracic surgery in China. Notes on this clonotype: The antigen remains unidentified. The junction differs from germline at one of its ends, possibly a read error.

The CDR3 runs 15 residues. The germline V gene has CDR1 SGHKS and CDR2 YYEKEE (reference sequence). The specimen sequenced was lung tumor tissue. The receptor was isolated from a man in his fifties or sixties with non-small cell lung cancer. The gene calls are TRBV5-5 and TRBJ2-3; 8 bases line up with TRBD2. The CDR3 coding sequence is TGTGCCGGCAGCTTGGCCAGCGGGAGACATCGTACGCAGTATTTT. Encoded protein: CAGSLASGRHRTQYF. Full variable domain (missing parts from reference TRBV5-5 and TRBJ2-3): DAGVTQSPTHLIKTRGQQVTLRCSPISGHKSVSWYQQVLGQGPQFIFQYYEKEERGRGNFPDRFSARQFPNYSSELNVNALLLGDSALYLCAGSLASGRHRTQYFGPGTRLTVL.